This T cell receptor beta chain was sequenced during a study of shared clonotypes between healthy human individuals (TCRdb year 2020). About the investigation overall: A couple of women and a few men aged 18 to 49 years were included in the cohort. For each donor, CD4 naive and CD4 memory were each run on three plates, CD8 naive on two plates, and CD8 memory on one plate. To estimate repertoire size and how much clonotype sharing occurs between individuals, the study deeply sequenced the blood TCR repertoires of five healthy adults. Libraries were prepared and TCR repertoires were sequenced by different laboratories using diverse techniques, in order to increase sequencing depth and limit assay-specific biases. Between about 0.85 and 10 billion PBMCs per donor were obtained by leukapheresis.

Using the deep immunoSEQ assay, TCR CDR3 regions were amplified from genomic DNA by multiplex PCR. For each cell subset, the extracted genomic DNA was distributed evenly across all wells of several immunoSEQ 96-well plates, and each plate served as one replicate. For sorted subsets, approximately 0.2 ug of genomic DNA, equivalent to 30,000 or so T cell genomes, went into each replicate PCR. Purified libraries were measured with a Qubit 3.0 fluorometer, size-checked on a Bioanalyzer 2100, and measured again with the KAPA Library Quantification kit. Every immunoSEQ 96-well plate was sequenced on a separate single-read 150-cycle Illumina NextSeq 550 flow cell. Concerning the study's data processing: The immunoSEQ output contained only junctional sequences without quality scores, so filtering could not match that applied to full-length reads. Sequences were annotated with PyIR, a Python wrapper for IgBLAST v1.9, and V/J genes and CDR3 were assigned using IMGT germline references. Reads were removed for weak V/J assignments (E-value above 1e-6), missing CDR3, stop codons, out-of-frame junctions, or ambiguous translated residues. A V3J clonotype was defined by an identical inferred V gene, J gene, and CDR3 amino acid sequence. The percentage overlap between two repertoires was calculated by dividing the number of shared unique clonotypes by the size of the smaller repertoire. Three approaches were used to assess repertoire richness: RTK rarefaction, the Chao1 estimator, and Recon v2.1 estimates of unobserved clonotypes. Generation probabilities were computed with OLGA for all TCRbeta clonotypes obtained by the gDNA method from a few donors. Sourced from immuneACCESS, this table was stored by TCRdb with only in-frame sequences that have V and J called. A share of the clones is absent; for the studies checked, an unresolved V gene accounts for under half, and the remainder has no known explanation. That table furnishes V, J and clone size, whereas the DNA furnished D and trimming. This sample holds about 2,500,000 clones; roughly 92% were observed only once. The ten most abundant clones make up about 0.13% of the sample.

A note on this clone: Its antigen remains undetermined. No qualities accompany the bases; no much larger clone lies one base away. This same CDR3 is encoded by further DNA sequences in the sample.

CDR1 KGHSH and CDR2 LQKENI were looked up in the germline V gene. The CDR3 holds 13 amino acids from the cysteine to the phenylalanine. CDR3 DNA only is kept here, 39 bases in frame from base 1. V drops 3 bases and J drops 1 base, leaving 6 bases in between. Healthy HIV-negative adults with no recently reported acute infections or vaccinations were included as donors. All donors were Caucasian adults living in Nashville, Tennessee, USA. CD4+ T cells were enriched by magnetic negative selection; naive cells were then positively selected on CD45RA, and the negative fraction formed the memory subset. Blood was obtained by leukapheresis, after which PBMCs were separated by Ficoll-Histopaque density gradient centrifugation and cryopreserved in liquid nitrogen vapor phase. Analytical flow cytometry was used to check the purity and quantity of every magnetically sorted T cell population. Genomic DNA was isolated from each sorted fraction and quantified by UV absorbance on a Nanodrop 2000c.

Results and caveats for the whole study, not just this receptor: Sampling was restricted to blood, and TCR repertoires in tissue are likely to differ from TCR repertoires in blood. Across a few donors, around 5% of naive CD4, more than 3% of naive CD8, 2% to 2.5% of memory CD4, and 0.4% of memory CD8 clonotypes were shared. Rarefaction of sorted-subset datasets indicated incomplete sequencing despite the large sequencing depth. Larger estimated clonotype richness was generally found for naive subsets than for memory subsets. The genetic and exposure-history diversity represented was limited by the small number of donors. Pairwise subsampling led to the expectation that sequencing depth would affect the degree of clonotype sharing among donors. Higher generation probabilities were observed for clonotypes shared by all four sorted-subset donors than for non-shared clonotypes.

The sequencing input was naive CD4+ T cells sorted from blood. This specimen's cell subset or site label, per the study, means: CD45RA+ positively selected. The TCR originated in a man younger than 35 in good health. The chain is assembled from TRBV18 and TRBJ2-5; a confident D gene designation cannot be given. CDR3 loop: CASSPSGQETQYF. The bases are TGTGCCAGCTCACCGTCAGGCCAAGAGACCCAGTACTTC.